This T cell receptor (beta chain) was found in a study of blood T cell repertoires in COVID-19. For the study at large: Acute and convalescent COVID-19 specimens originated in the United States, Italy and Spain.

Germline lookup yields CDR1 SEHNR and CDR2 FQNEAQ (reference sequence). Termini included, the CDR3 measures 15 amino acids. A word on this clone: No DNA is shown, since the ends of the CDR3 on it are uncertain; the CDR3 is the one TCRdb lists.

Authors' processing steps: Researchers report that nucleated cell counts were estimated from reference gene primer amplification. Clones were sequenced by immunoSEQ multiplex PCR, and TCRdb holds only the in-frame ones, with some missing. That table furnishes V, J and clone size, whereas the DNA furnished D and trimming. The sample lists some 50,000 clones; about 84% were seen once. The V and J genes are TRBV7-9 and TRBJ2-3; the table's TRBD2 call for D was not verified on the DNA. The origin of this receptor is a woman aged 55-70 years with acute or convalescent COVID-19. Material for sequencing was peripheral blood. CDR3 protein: CASSSRDSVDTQYFF.